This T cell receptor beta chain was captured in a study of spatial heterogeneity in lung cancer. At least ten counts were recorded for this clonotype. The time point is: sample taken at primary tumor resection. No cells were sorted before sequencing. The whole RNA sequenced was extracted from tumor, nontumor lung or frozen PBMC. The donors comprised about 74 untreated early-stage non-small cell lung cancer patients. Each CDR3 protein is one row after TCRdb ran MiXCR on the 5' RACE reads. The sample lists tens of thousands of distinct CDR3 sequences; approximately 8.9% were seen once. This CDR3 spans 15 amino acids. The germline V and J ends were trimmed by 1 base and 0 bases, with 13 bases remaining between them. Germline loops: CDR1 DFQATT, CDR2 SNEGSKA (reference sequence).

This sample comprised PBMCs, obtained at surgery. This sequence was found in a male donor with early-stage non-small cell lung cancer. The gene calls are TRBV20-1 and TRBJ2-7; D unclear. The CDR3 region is CSARAPQKSSYEQYF. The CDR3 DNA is TGCAGTGCTAGAGCCCCCCAAAAGAGCTCCTACGAGCAGTACTTC.